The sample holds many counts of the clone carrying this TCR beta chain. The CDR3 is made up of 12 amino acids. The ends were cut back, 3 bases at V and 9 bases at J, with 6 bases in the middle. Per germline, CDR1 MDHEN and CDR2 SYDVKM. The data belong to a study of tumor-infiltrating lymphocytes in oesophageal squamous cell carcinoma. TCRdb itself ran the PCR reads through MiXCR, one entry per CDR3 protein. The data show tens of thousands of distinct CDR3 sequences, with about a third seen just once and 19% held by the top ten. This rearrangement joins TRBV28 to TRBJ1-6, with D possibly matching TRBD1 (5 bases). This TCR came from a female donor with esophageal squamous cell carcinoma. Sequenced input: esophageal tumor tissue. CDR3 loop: CASSFGGSPLHF. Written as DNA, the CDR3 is TGTGCCAGCAGTTTCGGGGGTTCACCCCTCCACTTT.